A selection of T cell receptor beta chains follows, all from one sample in a study of cytomegalovirus exposure and HLA in healthy donors. Some clones are missing from TCRdb's copy, which holds only in-frame ones; the method was immunoSEQ multiplex PCR. The sample records about 200,000 clones, roughly 80% being singletons. The sample was PBMCs. These receptors all stem from a man younger than 40 in good health and CMV-seronegative. The CDR3 runs from the conserved cysteine through the conserved F or W.

j_call	v_call	cdr3_aa
TRBJ2-7	TRBV7-2	CASSLGTAASYEQYF
TRBJ2-7	TRBV7-9	CASSLALGDYEQYF
TRBJ2-3	TRBV5-5	CASSLLWFSTDTQYF
TRBJ2-7	TRBV28	CASSSPRVAGATYEQYF
TRBJ2-7	TRBV5-1	CASSLVAGAGEQYF
TRBJ1-1	TRBV20-1	CSVSWGTGTFF
TRBJ2-5	TRBV11-2	CASSSFSLGEEETQYF
TRBJ2-1	TRBV2	CASSTLFSGGLNEQFF
TRBJ2-7	TRBV7-2	CASRHTGGDSYEQYF
TRBJ1-1	TRBV6-1	CASSVDIVNTEAFF
TRBJ2-1	TRBV7-6	CASSLDRGTGAMNEQFF
TRBJ2-7	TRBV6-4	CASSVGGYYEQYF
TRBJ2-1	TRBV7-9	CASSSLRLGEQFF
TRBJ1-2	TRBV4-3	CASSQDGRVGGYTF
TRBJ2-5	TRBV10-3	CAISESAGPEGETQYF
TRBJ2-3	TRBV4-2	CASSQVGGGARDTQYF
TRBJ1-5	TRBV6-1	CASSDGGAKQPQHF
TRBJ1-2	TRBV6-6	CASSITQGGYGYTF
TRBJ2-7	TRBV7-9	CASSLVAGNYEQYF
TRBJ2-7	TRBV4-1	CASSQDLYEQYF
TRBJ1-6	TRBV6-5	CASSYRHPDSPLHF
TRBJ2-1	TRBV28	CASSWRTSGGRGEQFF
TRBJ1-3	TRBV9	CASSPRRRTDTGNTIYF
TRBJ1-6	TRBV6-6	CASSSGTGDSPLHF
TRBJ1-1	TRBV7-9	CASIPGGLNTEAFF
TRBJ2-5	TRBV7-2	CASSLGTGARTQYF
TRBJ2-5	TRBV25-1	CASSSTGTQYF
TRBJ2-3	TRBV18	CASSSRTGGGDTQYF
TRBJ2-7	TRBV7-8	CASSRTANSYEQYF
TRBJ1-4	TRBV6-5	CASSYALQGSGKLFF
TRBJ1-5	TRBV7-9	CASSSPTWTRDQPQHF
TRBJ1-6	TRBV9	CASSVGEGGRNSPLHF
TRBJ2-1	TRBV9	CASSLGLAGGHEQFF
TRBJ1-2	TRBV2	CASSEQGPEYGYTF
TRBJ2-1	TRBV5-4	CASSNTGGSYNEQFF